The 9 T cell receptor beta chains below come from one sample, sequenced in a study of low-dose radiotherapy and immunotherapy resistance in tumors. Priming of first-strand cDNA relied on TRAV- and TRBV-specific primers (covering alpha and beta chains). Over approximately 20 PCR cycles, TCRs were amplified from a constant-region primer and V-primer adapter. MiXCR was run by TCRdb on the reads, yielding one entry per CDR3 protein. The repertoire holds 7,500 to 10,000 distinct CDR3 sequences, with roughly four fifths as singletons. These receptors were obtained from a human donor with advanced metastatic prostate, ovarian, gallbladder or colorectal cancer (not recorded which). This table probably holds off-target reads from a library built for another chain.

In its sample, this clonotype was seen a few times. This chain links TRBV4-2 with TRBJ1-2; D remains ambiguous. The CDR3 is 14 amino acids. Per the germline V gene, CDR1 is LGHNA and CDR2 is YNFKEQ. The V end was cut by 0 bases, the J end by 6 bases, with 11 bases between. The CDR3 sequence: CASSQEEGLDGYTF. The CDR3 DNA reads TGTGCCAGCAGCCAAGAAGAAGGTCTGGATGGCTACACCTTC.

The V gene is TRBV28, the J gene TRBJ2-7; 9 bases agree with TRBD2. The V gene's germline CDR1 is MDHEN and CDR2 SYDVKM. The CDR3 loop spans 14 amino acids. Losses at the gene ends were 5 bases for V and 3 bases for J; bases not matched to a gene: 5. CDR3 in DNA: TGTGCCAGCAGTGGGACTAGCAGTATCTACGAGCAGTACTTC. The encoded protein is CASSGTSSIYEQYF.

The rearrangement links TRBV15 to TRBJ2-1; maybe TRBD2 (6 bases). This CDR3 is 13 amino acids long. Trimming took off 8 bases at V and 5 bases at J, with 13 bases between the two ends. Looked up from germline, CDR1 is LNHNV and CDR2 is YYDKDF (reference sequence). CDR3 sequence (DNA): TGTGCCACCGGCGGGACTCCCAACAATGAGCAGTTCTTC. Translation gives CATGGTPNNEQFF. Full variable domain (missing parts from reference TRBV15 and TRBJ2-1): DAMVIQNPRYQVTQFGKPVTLSCSQTLNHNVMYWYQQKSSQAPKLLFHYYDKDFNNEADTPDNFQSRRPNTSFCFLDIRSPGLGDTAMYLCATGGTPNNEQFFGPGTRLTVL.

The chain links TRBV14 to TRBJ2-1; TRBD1 agrees at 7 bases. This CDR3 spans 13 amino acids. Trimming at V came to 1 base and at J to 10 bases, leaving 4 bases not matched to a gene. CDR1 is SGHDN and CDR2 is FVKESK in the germline V gene. In DNA, the CDR3 is TGTGCCAGCAGCCAAGTAATCAGGGGGGAGCAGTTCTTC. This codes for CASSQVIRGEQFF. The whole variable domain, filled in from reference TRBV14 and TRBJ2-1, reads EAGVTQFPSHSVIEKGQTVTLRCDPISGHDNLYWYRRVMGKEIKFLLHFVKESKQDESGMPNNRFLAERTGGTYSTLKVQPAELEDSGVYFCASSQVIRGEQFFGPGTRLTVL.

This chain joins TRBV28 and TRBJ2-1, with a weak D call TRBD2 (7 bases). CDR1 and CDR2 from the germline V gene are MDHEN and SYDVKM. This CDR3 has 14 amino acids. The ends were cut back, 2 bases at V and 6 bases at J, with 11 bases in the middle. CDR3 amino acids: CASSLGGGGNEQFF. The CDR3 DNA is TGTGCCAGCAGTTTAGGGGGAGGGGGCAATGAGCAGTTCTTC.

The chain joins TRBV29-1 to TRBJ2-7, with 10 bases fitting TRBD1. This CDR3 contains 14 residues. V shed 5 bases and J 2 bases; nucleotides not matched to a gene: 6. Germline V gene sequence: CDR1 SQVTM, CDR2 ANQGSEA. The CDR3 nucleotides read TGCAGCGTTTCGGGACAGGGGCCCCCCTACGAGCAGTACTTC. Translation: CSVSGQGPPYEQYF.

The rearrangement joins TRBV12-3 or TRBV12-4 to TRBJ1-1; D remains ambiguous. The CDR3 contains 13 residues. V gave up 7 bases and J gave up 4 bases, with 13 bases separating them. The CDR3 DNA reads TGTGCCAGCATATCTACCGGTGGCACTGAAGCTTTCTTT. It yields the protein CASISTGGTEAFF.

The chain recombines TRBV19 with TRBJ1-5; tentative D call: TRBD1 (5 bases). The CDR3 sequence is 14 residues long. Germline V CDR1 and CDR2: LNHDA, SQIVND (reference sequence). V lost 6 bases and J lost 8, with 17 bases in between. The CDR3 loop is CASRPGRDIKPQHF. As DNA, the CDR3 is TGTGCCAGTAGGCCCGGCAGGGATATCAAGCCCCAGCATTTT.

The chain couples TRBV18 to TRBJ1-4; unclear D gene. V was cut by 1 base and J by 3 bases, with 9 bases left in between. There are 15 residues in the CDR3. Germline CDR1 KGHSH, CDR2 LQKENI. The CDR3 DNA sequence: TGTGCCAGCTCACCACAGGCGGGTCCTAATGAAAAACTGTTTTTT. Its protein product is CASSPQAGPNEKLFF. Full variable domain (outside the CDR3, taken from reference TRBV18 and TRBJ1-4): NAGVMQNPRHLVRRRGQEARLRCSPMKGHSHVYWYRQLPEEGLKFMVYLQKENIIDESGMPKERFSAEFPKEGPSILRIQQVVRGDSAAYFCASSPQAGPNEKLFFGSGTQLSVL.